This is a list of T cell receptor beta chains from one sample in a study of OX40 agonist ivuxolimab in advanced cancers. Generated by immunoSEQ multiplex PCR, the TCRdb table keeps only in-frame clones and is missing some. The sample has about 72,000 clones, about 87% seen once. This specimen was CD4+ or CD8+ T cells sorted from blood, taken in a trial of the OX40 agonist ivuxolimab. These TCRs come from an adult with an advanced solid tumor such as melanoma, head and neck, liver or kidney cancer. The CDR3 runs from the conserved cysteine through the conserved F or W. A D gene is named only where the DNA matches it firmly. Expanded clones get a size class; other rows say once, few or many, or leave the size out.

>TRBD1|TRBJ2-5|TRBV19|-
TGTGCCAGTAGTAAACAGGGGGCTATGGGGGAGACCCAGTACTTC
CASSKQGAMGETQYF
>TRBD1|TRBJ1-1|TRBV7-9|-
TGTGCCAGCAGCTCACCCAGTGGGGGACAGGGGGACGCTTTCTTT
CASSSPSGGQGDAFF
>-|TRBJ2-2|TRBV11-3|-
TGTGCCAGCAGCCGTCGGACCGGACCCAACACCGGGGAGCTGTTTTTT
CASSRRTGPNTGELFF
>-|TRBJ2-3|TRBV11-2|-
TGTGCCAGCAGCCACCCCTGGGGTACAGATACGCAGTATTTT
CASSHPWGTDTQYF
>-|TRBJ2-7|TRBV6-1|-
TGTGCCAGCAGTGGGGCCTGGGACCGCGAGCAGTACTTC
CASSGAWDREQYF
>-|TRBJ1-1|TRBV5-8|-
TGTGCCAGCAGCTCCTTCAGGGGACTTGGGAACACTGAAGCTTTCTTT
CASSSFRGLGNTEAFF
>-|TRBJ1-2|TRBV28|-
TGTGCCAGCAGTTTGGGTCTAGGGGTAGCTCGTAACTATGGCTACACCTTC
CASSLGLGVARNYGYTF
>-|TRBJ2-7|TRBV28|-
TGTGCCAGCAGTTTGGGTCTGGCGGTTTTATCCTACGAGCAGTACTTC
CASSLGLAVLSYEQYF
>-|TRBJ2-7|TRBV28|-
TGTGCCAGCAGGGCCGGAGGGAATCGGGTCGAGCAGTACTTC
CASRAGGNRVEQYF
>-|TRBJ1-4|TRBV18|-
TGTGCCAGCTCACAGGGGACGGATGAAAAACTGTTTTTT
CASSQGTDEKLFF
>-|TRBJ2-1|TRBV15|-
TGTGCCACCAGCAGCCCTGGGCGGGCACACAATGAGCAGTTCTTC
CATSSPGRAHNEQFF
>TRBD2|TRBJ2-1|TRBV25-1|-
TGTGCCAGCAGTGAACCGGGACTAGCGGGAGTAGATGAGCAGTTCTTC
CASSEPGLAGVDEQFF
>-|TRBJ2-7|TRBV6-5|-
TGTGCCAGCAGCCGAGAAAAGGACAGTGAGCAGTACTTC
CASSREKDSEQYF
>TRBD1|TRBJ1-5|TRBV28|-
TGTGCCAGCAGTGGCAAGGGGGCGCAGGATCAGCCCCAGCATTTT
CASSGKGAQDQPQHF
>TRBD2|TRBJ2-7|TRBV7-3|-
TGTGCCAGCAGCTTACACGGGGGGGCAACCTACGAGCAGTACTTC
CASSLHGGATYEQYF
>TRBD2|TRBJ2-4|TRBV19|-
TGTGCCAGTAGTATGGGAGGGAGGAGAGCCAAAAACATTCAGTACTTC
CASSMGGRRAKNIQYF
>-|TRBJ2-5|TRBV11-3|-
TGTGCCAGCAGCTTAGATCGCGAGACCCAGTACTTC
CASSLDRETQYF
>TRBD2|TRBJ2-2|TRBV19|-
TGTGCCAGTAGTACCCATCCTAGCGGGAGATGGGGCGGGGAGCTGTTTTTT
CASSTHPSGRWGGELFF
>TRBD1|TRBJ1-5|TRBV28|once
TGTGCCAGCAGTTCTCCGGGACAGGGAGATCAGCCCCAGCATTTT
CASSSPGQGDQPQHF
>TRBD1|TRBJ1-5|TRBV6-5|-
TGTGCCAGCAGTTCCCTACAGGGGGCGGGTCAGCCCCAGCATTTT
CASSSLQGAGQPQHF
>-|TRBJ2-6|TRBV19|-
TGTGCCAGTAGTATCGGACTAGGGGCCAACGTCCTGACTTTC
CASSIGLGANVLTF
>-|TRBJ1-2|TRBV11-2|once
TGTGCCAGCAGCCCGTTAACAGGCTTACCTAACTATGGCTACACCTTC
CASSPLTGLPNYGYTF
>-|TRBJ2-5|TRBV15|-
TGTGCCACCAGCGGACGGGGGGCCAAAGAAGAGACCCAGTACTTC
CATSGRGAKEETQYF
>-|TRBJ2-2|TRBV28|-
TGTGCCAGCAGTTTACCCATGGGCCGTACCGGGGAGCTGTTTTTT
CASSLPMGRTGELFF
>TRBD1|TRBJ1-2|TRBV19|few
TGTGCCAGTAGTACTACAGGGGGCGGCGGCTACACCTTC
CASSTTGGGGYTF
>-|TRBJ1-1|TRBV13|-
TGTGCCAGCAGCTTATGGCGAGGGACTGAAGCTTTCTTT
CASSLWRGTEAFF
>-|TRBJ1-4|TRBV2|-
TGTGCCAGCGTCCTTCTTCCCAATGAAAAACTGTTTTTT
CASVLLPNEKLFF
>TRBD1|TRBJ1-3|TRBV4-2|-
TGTGCCAGCAGCCCTAGGACAGGGGGCTTACCTGGAAACACCATATATTTT
CASSPRTGGLPGNTIYF
>TRBD2|TRBJ2-5|TRBV5-4|-
TGTGCCAGCAGCTTTGGGACTAGCGGAAGGCGAGAGACCCAGTACTTC
CASSFGTSGRRETQYF
>TRBD1|TRBJ1-1|TRBV10-2|-
TGCGCCAGCAGTGGAGCACCCACAGGGGGCCGGGAGACTGAAGCTTTCTTT
CASSGAPTGGRETEAFF
>TRBD2|TRBJ2-1|TRBV9|-
TGTGCCAGCAGCGTGATGACTAGCGGGGCGAATGAGCAGTTCTTC
CASSVMTSGANEQFF
>-|TRBJ1-1|TRBV5-1|-
TGCGCCAGCAGCGGCGACCCAGGGGCGAACACTGAAGCTTTCTTT
CASSGDPGANTEAFF
>-|TRBJ2-5|TRBV5-1|-
TGCGCCAGCAGCATGCTCGGGGGATGGGAGACCCAGTACTTC
CASSMLGGWETQYF
>-|TRBJ1-3|TRBV5-6|-
TGTGCCAGCAGCTTGGGGTATAAGGCCTCTGGAAACACCATATATTTT
CASSLGYKASGNTIYF
>-|TRBJ1-5|TRBV19|-
TGTGCCAGTTCCGACCCCGCCGACAAACGGGCCCAGCATTTT
CASSDPADKRAQHF
>TRBD1|TRBJ1-1|TRBV5-1|-
TGCGCCAGCAGCTTTACAGGGGACACTGAAGCTTTCTTT
CASSFTGDTEAFF
>TRBD2|TRBJ2-1|TRBV7-7|-
TGTGCCAGCAGCTTAGTAGCGGGAGGGTACAATGAGCAGTTCTTC
CASSLVAGGYNEQFF
>TRBD2|TRBJ2-3|TRBV29-1|-
TGCAGCGGGAAGCGGGGACTTAACACAGATACGCAGTATTTT
CSGKRGLNTDTQYF
>-|TRBJ1-2|TRBV6-4|few
TGTGCCAGCAGTGATTCCCCCGGGGACACCTCTAACTATGGCTACACCTTC
CASSDSPGDTSNYGYTF